This T cell receptor (beta chain) was sequenced in a study of T cell clonotyping in hematopoietic cell transplantation. Findings and caveats of the study: Cells were unsorted, so CD4 and CD8 contributions were not separated. After transplant, recipient diversity fell while pathologically expanded clonotypes grew through day 180.

Comments on this clone: The antigen is not known.

Trimming took off 0 bases at V and 5 bases at J, with 10 bases between the two ends. The CDR3 runs to 13 residues. Germline loops: CDR1 GTSNPN, CDR2 SVGIG (reference sequence). Specified time point: recipient sample about 28 days before transplant, after cytoreduction. The protocol was immunoSEQ multiplex PCR, while the TCRdb copy is restricted to in-frame clones and leaves out a portion. The data show some 30,000 clones, over 65% seen once. This material consisted of peripheral blood mononuclear cells, taken before stem cell transplant. The origin of this receptor is a woman in her 30s with chronic myeloid leukemia. Some clones in this sample may be carry-over from other donors' samples. The V call is TRBV30, the J call TRBJ1-1; maybe TRBD1 (5 bases). The CDR3 region has the DNA TGTGCCTGGAGTGTTTGGCAGGGAACTGAAGCTTTCTTT. It is translated as CAWSVWQGTEAFF.